Sequencing of this T cell receptor beta chain was carried out in a study of OX40 agonist ivuxolimab in advanced cancers. Study-level information: Recorded diagnoses for dose-escalation patients were hepatocellular carcinoma, melanoma, renal cell or head and neck cancer. Study-wide findings and caveats: Near-lowest levels of clonal expansion characterized partial responders at 0.1-3.0 mg/kg. On average, CD8+ T cells had more expanded clones than CD4+.

With respect to this clone: Its antigen remains unidentified.

Trimming stripped 1 base from V and 5 bases from J, with 12 bases between. Germline CDR1 and CDR2: KGHSH and LQKENI. The CDR3 runs 15 residues. Method: immunoSEQ multiplex PCR; TCRdb's copy keeps in-frame clones and lacks some. The data show roughly 92,000 clones, nearly 90% seen once. Sample: CD4+ or CD8+ T cells sorted from blood, taken in a trial of the OX40 agonist ivuxolimab. This sequence was found in an adult with an advanced solid tumor such as melanoma, head and neck, liver or kidney cancer. This chain links TRBV18 with TRBJ1-5; TRBD1 is a possible D gene (5 bases). Here the CDR3 DNA reads TGTGCCAGCTCACCACTCTCTGGGACGGATCAGCCCCAGCATTTT. Protein product: CASSPLSGTDQPQHF.